A selection of T cell receptor beta chains follows, all from one sample in a study of human T cells and chemical hapten exposure. TCRdb fed the RACE reads into MiXCR, producing one record per CDR3 protein. The sample shows more than 300,000 distinct CDR3 sequences, 5.5% of them seen only once. Sequencing used whole blood, obtained in connection with sensitization to the hapten diphenylcyclopropenone (DPC). The receptors were sampled from a young woman with alopecia areata. Some clones in this sample may be carry-over from other donors' samples. The CDR3 runs from the conserved cysteine through the conserved F or W. The D gene is left open where the match is weak. Only some rows state a clone size, as once, few, many or a class for expanded clones.

>TRBJ1-2|few|TRBD1|TRBV7-9
TGTGCCAGCAGCTCGATGGGACAGCAAGGCTACACCTTC
CASSSMGQQGYTF
>TRBJ1-1|NA|NA|TRBV5-8
TGTGCCAGCAGCTTGATTTACTACACTGAAGCTTTCTTT
CASSLIYYTEAFF
>TRBJ2-1|NA|NA|TRBV6-5
TGTGCCAGCAGTTACAGGCCCGATACACCCTACAATGAGCAGTTCTTC
CASSYRPDTPYNEQFF
>TRBJ1-1|few|TRBD1|TRBV6-2/TRBV6-3
TGTGCCAGTGGGGACAGGGAGAACACTGAAGCTTTCTTT
CASGDRENTEAFF
>TRBJ1-1|many|NA|TRBV6-2/TRBV6-3
TGTGCCAGCAGTTACCGTGGGGCAAGGAGCATGAACACTGAAGCTTTCTTT
CASSYRGARSMNTEAFF
>TRBJ1-3|NA|NA|TRBV10-3
TGTGCCATCAGCCCAGGGAGCTCTGGAAACACCATATATTTT
CAISPGSSGNTIYF
>TRBJ1-3|many|NA|TRBV4-2
TGTGCCAGCAGCCAAGATGAAAGGGCAGGGCACGGAAACACCATATATTTT
CASSQDERAGHGNTIYF
>TRBJ1-1|many|NA|TRBV5-1
TGCGCCAGCAGCGGTTGGGACAACGGGGGCACTGAAGCTTTCTTT
CASSGWDNGGTEAFF
>TRBJ2-7|NA|NA|TRBV20-1
TGCAGTGCTAGGGGCAACTCCTACGAGCAGTACTTC
CSARGNSYEQYF
>TRBJ1-1|many|TRBD1|TRBV6-5
TGTGCCAGCAGAGGACAGGGGGCAGTAACTGAAGCTTTCTTT
CASRGQGAVTEAFF
>TRBJ2-3|NA|NA|TRBV15
TGTGCCACCAGCAGAGATACAGGCCGAGATACGCAGTATTTT
CATSRDTGRDTQYF
>TRBJ1-1|few|NA|TRBV12-3/TRBV12-4
TGTGCCAGCAGTTTATGGGGAGATGGGACTGAAGCTTTCTTT
CASSLWGDGTEAFF
>TRBJ2-2|few|NA|TRBV7-2
TGTGCCAGCAGCTTAGCTACTGCAAACACCGGGGAGCTGTTTTTT
CASSLATANTGELFF
>TRBJ2-5|few|NA|TRBV21-1
TGTGCCAGGGCCATCATACAGGGTCAAGAGACCCAGTACTTC
CARAIIQGQETQYF
>TRBJ2-7|many|NA|TRBV10-3
TGTGCCATCAGTGACCCGAATGACGGGGGCTACGAGCAGTACTTC
CAISDPNDGGYEQYF
>TRBJ2-6|NA|NA|TRBV24-1
TGTGCCACCAGTGATAAGGGGTCCATCTCTGGGGCCAACGTCCTGACTTTC
CATSDKGSISGANVLTF